The T cell receptor (beta chain) described here comes from a study of T cells in Graves' hyperthyroidism and ophthalmopathy. Study-wide points: By a 13 V-J model, ophthalmopathy was set apart from stable hyperthyroidism.

Trimming removed 0 bases at V and 5 bases at J, with 11 bases between. Germline V gene data show CDR1 as LGHDT and CDR2 as YNNKEL (reference sequence). CDR3 length: 14 amino acids. The source material, RNA transcripts, was used to amplify TCR beta CDR3 regions. First-round RT-PCR of the TCR CDR3 relied on the HTBI primer set. MiXCR, run by TCRdb on the multiplex PCR reads, gives a single entry per CDR3 protein. This table has about 380,000 distinct CDR3 sequences, approximately 15% appearing once. Patients were excluded for uncontrolled infection, other autoimmune disease, pregnancy or lactation. To note about this clonotype: Antigen unknown.

This rearrangement joins TRBV3-1 to TRBJ2-7; the D gene is possibly TRBD1 (5 bases). The sample consisted of blood. The origin of this receptor is a man younger than 40 with Graves' hyperthyroidism that later progressed to Graves' ophthalmopathy. Written as DNA, the CDR3 is TGTGCCAGCAGCCAAGATTGGCAGGGCGACGAGCAGTACTTC. This codes for CASSQDWQGDEQYF.